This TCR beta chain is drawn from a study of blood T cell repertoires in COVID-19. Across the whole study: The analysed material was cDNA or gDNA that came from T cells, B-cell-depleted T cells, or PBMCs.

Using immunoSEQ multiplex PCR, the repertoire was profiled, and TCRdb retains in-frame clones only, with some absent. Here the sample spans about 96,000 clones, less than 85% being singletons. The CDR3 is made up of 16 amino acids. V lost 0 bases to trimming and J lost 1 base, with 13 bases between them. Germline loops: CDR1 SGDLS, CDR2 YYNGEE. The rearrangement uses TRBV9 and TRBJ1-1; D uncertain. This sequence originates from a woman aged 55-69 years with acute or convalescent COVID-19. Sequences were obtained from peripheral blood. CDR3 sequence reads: CASSVDPSFGNTEAFF. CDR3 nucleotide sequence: TGTGCCAGCAGCGTAGACCCCTCTTTCGGGAACACTGAAGCTTTCTTT.